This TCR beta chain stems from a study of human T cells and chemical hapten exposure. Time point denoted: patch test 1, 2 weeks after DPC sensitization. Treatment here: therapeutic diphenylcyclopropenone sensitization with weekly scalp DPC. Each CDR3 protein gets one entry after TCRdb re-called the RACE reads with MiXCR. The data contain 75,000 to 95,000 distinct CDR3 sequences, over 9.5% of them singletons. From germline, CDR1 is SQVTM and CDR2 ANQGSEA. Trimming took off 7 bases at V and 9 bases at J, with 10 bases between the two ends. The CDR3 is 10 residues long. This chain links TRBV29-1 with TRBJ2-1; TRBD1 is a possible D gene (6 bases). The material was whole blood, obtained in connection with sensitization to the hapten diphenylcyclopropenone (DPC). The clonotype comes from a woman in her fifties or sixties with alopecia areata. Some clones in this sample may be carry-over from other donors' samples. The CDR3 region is CSAGVFEQFF. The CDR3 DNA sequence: TGCAGCGCAGGGGTTTTTGAGCAGTTCTTC.